Shown below are 2 T cell receptor beta chains from a single sample sequenced in a study of blood T cell repertoires in COVID-19. Produced via immunoSEQ multiplex PCR; TCRdb's table is partial and in-frame only. Here the sample spans fewer than 200,000 clones, around nine tenths being singletons. The sequencing input was peripheral blood. The receptors were gathered from a woman in her seventies with COVID-19, enrolled during active disease.

This chain links TRBV3-1 (or the pseudogene TRBV3-2) with TRBJ1-2, with 7 positions matching TRBD1. The V gene end was trimmed by 5 bases and the J gene end by 8 bases; junction bases not matched to a gene: 11. This CDR3 comprises 14 residues. CDR1 and CDR2 (germline): LGHDT, YNNKEL (reference sequence). The CDR3 spells CASSIGQDLGGYTF. CDR3 coding DNA: TGTGCCAGCAGCATCGGACAGGACCTTGGAGGCTACACCTTC.

The V gene is TRBV20-1, the J gene TRBJ2-2, with TRBD1 as a possible D gene (6 bases). Germline values: CDR1 DFQATT, CDR2 SNEGSKA (reference sequence). Trimming left V 3 bases short and J 2 bases short, with 13 bases between. The CDR3 spans 15 residues. The CDR3 DNA follows: TGCAGTGCTAGTGGGGGCCCGTTAAACACCGGGGAGCTGTTTTTT. As protein: CSASGGPLNTGELFF.